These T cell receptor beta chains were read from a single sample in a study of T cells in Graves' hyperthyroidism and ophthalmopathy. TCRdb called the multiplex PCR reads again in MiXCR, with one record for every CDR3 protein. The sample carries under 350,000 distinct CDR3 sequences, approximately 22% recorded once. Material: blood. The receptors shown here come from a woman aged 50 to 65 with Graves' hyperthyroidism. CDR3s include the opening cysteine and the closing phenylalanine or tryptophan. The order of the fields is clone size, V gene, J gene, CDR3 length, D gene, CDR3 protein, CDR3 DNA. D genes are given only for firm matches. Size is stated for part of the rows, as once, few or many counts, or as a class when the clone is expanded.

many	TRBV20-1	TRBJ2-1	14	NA	CSGHLLSSYNEQFF	TGCAGTGGCCACCTCCTGAGCTCCTACAATGAGCAGTTCTTC
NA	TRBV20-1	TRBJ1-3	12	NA	CSAQGPGNTIYF	TGCAGTGCTCAGGGCCCTGGAAACACCATATACTTT
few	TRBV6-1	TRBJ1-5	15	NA	CASRHDQYSNQPQHF	TGTGCCAGCAGACACGACCAATATAGCAATCAGCCCCAGCATTTT
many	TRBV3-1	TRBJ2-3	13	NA	CASSSPPTDTQYF	TGTGCCAGCAGCTCCCCTCCGACAGATACGCAGTATTTT
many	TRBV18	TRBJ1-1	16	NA	CASSPGLGDGNTEAFF	TGTGCCAGCTCACCGGGCCTGGGGGACGGGAACACTGAAGCTTTCTTT
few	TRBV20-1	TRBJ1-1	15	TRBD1	CSATRTGGASTEAFF	TGCAGTGCTACTCGGACAGGGGGCGCGTCCACTGAAGCTTTCTTT
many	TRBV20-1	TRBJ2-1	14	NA	CSARERLSYNEQFF	TGCAGTGCTAGAGAGCGGCTCTCCTACAATGAGCAGTTCTTC
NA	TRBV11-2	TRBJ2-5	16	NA	CASSPFLRGEQETQYF	TGTGCCAGCAGCCCCTTTCTTAGAGGAGAGCAAGAGACCCAGTACTTC
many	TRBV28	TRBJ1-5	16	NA	CASRKGRWEGNQPQHF	TGTGCCTCCCGGAAGGGGAGGTGGGAAGGCAATCAGCCCCAGCATTTT
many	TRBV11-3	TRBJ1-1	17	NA	CASSSIISGGMNTEAFF	TGTGCCAGCAGCTCGATTATCAGCGGGGGTATGAACACTGAAGCTTTCTTT
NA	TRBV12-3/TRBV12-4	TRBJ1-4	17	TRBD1	CASSLGTGVRTNEKLFF	TGTGCCAGCAGTTTAGGGACAGGGGTACGAACTAATGAAAAACTGTTTTTT
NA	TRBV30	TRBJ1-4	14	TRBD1	CAWSKDRGREKLFF	TGTGCCTGGAGTAAGGACAGGGGGCGAGAAAAACTGTTTTTT
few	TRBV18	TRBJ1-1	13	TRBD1	CASSGQENTEAFF	TGTGCCAGCTCAGGACAGGAGAACACTGAAGCTTTCTTT
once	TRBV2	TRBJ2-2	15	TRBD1	CASSRTGVITGELFF	TGTGCCAGCAGTCGGACAGGGGTTATCACCGGGGAGCTGTTTTTT
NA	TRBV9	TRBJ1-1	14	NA	CASSVKTEFGEAFF	TGTGCCAGCAGCGTAAAGACAGAGTTTGGTGAAGCTTTCTTT
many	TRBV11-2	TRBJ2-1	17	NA	CASSLRMSVEQYNEQFF	TGTGCCAGCAGCTTAAGGATGAGCGTCGAACAATACAATGAGCAGTTCTTC
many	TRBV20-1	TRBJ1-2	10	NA	CSFLVYGYTF	TGCAGCTTCTTAGTCTATGGCTACACCTTC
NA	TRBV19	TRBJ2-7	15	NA	CASSPSGARGSEQYF	TGTGCCAGTAGTCCCTCCGGGGCCAGGGGTTCCGAGCAGTACTTC
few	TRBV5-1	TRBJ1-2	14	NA	CASRGQEMGVGYTF	TGCGCCAGCAGGGGGCAGGAAATGGGGGTCGGCTACACCTTC
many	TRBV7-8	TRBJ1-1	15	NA	CASSLFAGGNTEAFF	TGTGCCAGCAGCTTATTTGCCGGGGGGAACACTGAAGCTTTCTTT
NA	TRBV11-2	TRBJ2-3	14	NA	CASSLGLEEDTQYF	TGTGCCAGCAGCTTAGGACTAGAGGAGGATACGCAGTATTTT
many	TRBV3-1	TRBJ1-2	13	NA	CASSADPVYGYTF	TGTGCCAGCAGTGCTGACCCTGTCTATGGCTACACCTTC
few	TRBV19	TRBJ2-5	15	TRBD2	CASSILAGGQETQYF	TGTGCCAGTAGTATTTTAGCGGGGGGCCAAGAGACCCAGTACTTC
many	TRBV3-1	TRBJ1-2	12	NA	CASQQGTYGYTF	TGTGCCAGCCAACAGGGCACATATGGCTACACCTTC
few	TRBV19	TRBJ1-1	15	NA	CASTQWGGMNTEAFF	TGTGCCAGTACCCAATGGGGGGGGATGAACACTGAAGCTTTCTTT
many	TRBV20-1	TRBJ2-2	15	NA	CSARGGPGVAGELFF	TGCAGTGCTAGAGGGGGACCAGGGGTGGCCGGGGAGCTGTTTTTT
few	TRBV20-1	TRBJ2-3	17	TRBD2	CSARPGTSGGASDTQYF	TGCAGTGCTAGACCTGGGACTAGCGGGGGGGCCTCAGATACGCAGTATTTT
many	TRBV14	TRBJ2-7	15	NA	CASSQEKLGSYEQYF	TGTGCCAGCAGCCAAGAGAAGTTGGGGTCCTACGAGCAGTACTTC
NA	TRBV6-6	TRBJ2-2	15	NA	CASSYGGQNTGELFF	TGTGCCAGCAGTTACGGGGGGCAAAACACCGGGGAGCTGTTTTTT
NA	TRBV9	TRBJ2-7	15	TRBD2	CASSVGLAGAYEQYF	TGTGCCAGCAGCGTAGGATTAGCGGGAGCCTACGAGCAGTACTTC
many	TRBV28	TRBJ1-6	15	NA	CASSLGGAQGSPLHF	TGTGCCAGCAGTTTAGGGGGGGCGCAGGGTTCACCCCTCCACTTT
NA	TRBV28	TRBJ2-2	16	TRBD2	CASSFFGGANTGELFF	TGTGCCAGCAGCTTTTTCGGGGGGGCGAACACCGGGGAGCTGTTTTTT
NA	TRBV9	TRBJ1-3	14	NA	CASSVGRAGNTIYF	TGTGCCAGCAGCGTAGGCAGGGCTGGAAACACCATATATTTT
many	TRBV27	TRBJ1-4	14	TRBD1	CASSMTGMGEKLFF	TGTGCCAGCAGTATGACAGGGATGGGGGAAAAACTGTTTTTT
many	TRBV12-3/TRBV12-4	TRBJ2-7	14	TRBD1	CASSFDRGGGEQYF	TGTGCCAGCAGTTTCGATCGAGGGGGCGGCGAGCAGTACTTC
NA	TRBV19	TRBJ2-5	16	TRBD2	CASSIYPSGRIETQYF	TGTGCCAGTAGTATTTACCCCTCCGGGAGGATCGAGACCCAGTACTTC
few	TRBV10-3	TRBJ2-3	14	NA	CASRGLGSTDTQYF	TGTGCCTCAAGGGGCCTGGGGAGCACAGATACGCAGTATTTT
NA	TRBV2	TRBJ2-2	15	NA	CASSYGGPNTGELFF	TGTGCCAGCAGTTACGGGGGGCCAAACACCGGGGAGCTGTTTTTT
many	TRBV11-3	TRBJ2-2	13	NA	CASSLGEIGELFF	TGTGCCAGCAGCTTAGGAGAAATCGGGGAGCTGTTTTTT
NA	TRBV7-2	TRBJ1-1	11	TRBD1	CASSRQGVAFF	TGTGCCAGCAGCCGACAGGGAGTTGCTTTCTTT
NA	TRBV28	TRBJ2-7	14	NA	CASSLAGDWVEQYF	TGTGCCAGCAGTCTGGCAGGGGATTGGGTCGAGCAGTACTTC
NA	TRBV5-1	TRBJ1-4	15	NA	CASSGGRTLGEKLFF	TGCGCCAGCAGCGGTGGGAGGACCCTGGGTGAAAAACTGTTTTTT
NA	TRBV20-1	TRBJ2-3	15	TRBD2	CSAPNGLANTDTQYF	TGCAGTGCTCCTAATGGACTAGCCAACACAGATACGCAGTATTTT
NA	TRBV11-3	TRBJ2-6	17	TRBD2	CASTPLAAISGANVLTF	TGTGCCAGCACCCCTCTAGCGGCAATCTCTGGGGCCAACGTCCTGACTTTC
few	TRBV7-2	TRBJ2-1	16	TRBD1	CASSLVSGQGANEQFF	TGTGCCAGCAGCTTAGTTTCGGGACAGGGGGCAAATGAGCAGTTCTTC
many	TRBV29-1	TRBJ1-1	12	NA	CSVPGMENEAFF	TGCAGCGTCCCCGGGATGGAGAATGAAGCTTTCTTT
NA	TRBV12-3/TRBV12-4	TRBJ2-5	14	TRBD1	CASSGTGARETQYF	TGTGCCAGCAGTGGGACAGGGGCCCGAGAGACCCAGTACTTC
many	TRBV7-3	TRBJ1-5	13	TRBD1	CASSYGTGKPQHF	TGTGCCAGCAGTTACGGGACAGGAAAACCCCAGCATTTT
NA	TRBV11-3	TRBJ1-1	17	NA	CASSLSEFWTPNTEAFF	TGTGCCAGCAGCCTCTCCGAATTCTGGACACCGAACACTGAAGCTTTCTTT
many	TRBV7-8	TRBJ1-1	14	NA	CASSPHWGGTEAFF	TGTGCCAGCAGCCCCCATTGGGGCGGCACTGAAGCTTTCTTT
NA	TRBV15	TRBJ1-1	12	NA	CATSRVTREAFF	TGTGCCACCAGCAGGGTGACAAGGGAAGCTTTCTTT